The 26 T cell receptor beta chains below all came from one sample that was sequenced in a study of patients and donors after allogeneic stem cell transplantation. One entry per CDR3 protein, called by TCRdb with MiXCR from the RT-PCR reads. The sample includes about 31,000 distinct CDR3 sequences, almost 7% of them seen just once. The source material was blood, either unsorted or a sorted T cell fraction (not recorded which). These receptors were collected from a human donor who was either an allogeneic HSCT recipient or a stem cell or donor lymphocyte infusion donor (not recorded which). It is not recorded whose cells these are; they may come from a transplant donor.

Ten or more counts support this clonotype. V usage is TRBV10-3 and J usage is TRBJ2-3, with 7 bases lining up with TRBD2. Germline V lookup: CDR1 ENHRY, CDR2 SYGVKD. Losses at the gene ends were 3 bases for V and 2 bases for J; bases not matched to a gene: 2. The CDR3 loop spans 14 amino acids. CDR3 DNA: TGTGCCATCAGTGACCTAGCGGTCACAGATACGCAGTATTTT. It encodes CAISDLAVTDTQYF.

There are a few counts of this clonotype. The genes are TRBV30 and TRBJ2-7, with 9 bases matching TRBD1. The CDR3 runs 14 residues. Trimming removed 3 bases from V and 9 bases from J; junction bases left unmatched: 12. Germline V gene sequence: CDR1 GTSNPN, CDR2 SVGIG (reference sequence). The CDR3 DNA reads TGTGCCTGGAGGCTAACAGGGGGCCCTGGGCGGCAGTACTTC. It translates to CAWRLTGGPGRQYF.

This clonotype was picked up many times. This rearrangement joins TRBV28 to TRBJ2-1; the match to TRBD2 covers 10 bases. The length of the CDR3 is 16 residues. Unmatched junction bases numbered 7, after V lost 6 bases and J lost 2 bases. Germline CDR1 is MDHEN and CDR2 is SYDVKM. CDR3 loop: CASRTVAGGPYNEQFF. CDR3 DNA sequence: TGTGCCAGCAGGACAGTAGCGGGAGGTCCCTACAATGAGCAGTTCTTC.

This clonotype was detected only a few times. The chain has TRBV11-1 and TRBJ2-3, with no clear D. Germline V gene sequence: CDR1 SGHAT, CDR2 FQDESV (reference sequence). This CDR3 spans 12 amino acids. V was cut by 5 bases and J by 2 bases, with 5 bases left in between. The CDR3 region has the DNA TGTGCCAGCAGCCTCACCACAGATACGCAGTATTTT. It codes for CASSLTTDTQYF.

This clonotype occurred many times. The V and J genes are TRBV6-2 or TRBV6-3 and TRBJ1-2, with 8 bases identical to TRBD1. The CDR3 covers 14 residues. Unmatched junction bases numbered 8, after V lost 5 bases and J lost 6 bases. CDR1 is MNHEY and CDR2 is SVGEGT in the germline V gene. The CDR3 sequence is CASSPTGDLDGYTF. In nucleotides, the CDR3 is TGTGCCAGCAGTCCGACAGGGGATTTGGATGGCTACACCTTC.

The sample holds many counts of this clonotype. J is TRBJ2-1 and V is TRBV7-2, with unresolved D. Trimming shortened V by 0 bases and J by 0 bases, and 6 bases separated the two germline ends. CDR1 is SGHTA and CDR2 is FQGNSA in the germline V gene. This CDR3 contains 15 residues. The CDR3 region has the DNA TGTGCCAGCAGCTTAGCGTTGAGCTCCTACAATGAGCAGTTCTTC. Amino acid sequence: CASSLALSSYNEQFF.

This clonotype was observed at least ten times. This chain connects TRBV20-1 to TRBJ1-5; D is unresolved. Germline V gives CDR1 DFQATT, CDR2 SNEGSKA (reference sequence). The CDR3 loop spans 14 amino acids. The V and J ends lost 0 bases and 4 bases respectively, with 10 bases between them. CDR3: CSARDLASNQPQHF. The CDR3 DNA sequence: TGCAGTGCTAGAGATCTGGCCAGTAATCAGCCCCAGCATTTT.

A few counts support this clonotype. The rearrangement uses TRBV6-2 or TRBV6-3 and TRBJ1-6; a weak D match, TRBD1 (6 bases). The CDR3 is 19 residues long. With 0 bases removed from V and 3 bases from J, the gap between germline ends came to 18 bases. The germline CDR1 and CDR2 sequences are MNHEY and SVGEGT. CDR3 nucleotides: TGTGCCAGCAGTTACTCGAAAGCGACCGACAGGTTCTATAATTCACCCCTCCACTTT. Translating gives CASSYSKATDRFYNSPLHF.

This clonotype occurred many times. The chain employs TRBV20-1 and TRBJ1-1; possible D gene TRBD1, 6 bases. The CDR3 length is 15 residues. Per the germline V gene, CDR1 is DFQATT and CDR2 is SNEGSKA (reference sequence). V shed 7 bases and J shed 0 bases, with 18 bases lying between them. CDR3: CSGGRGHRMNTEAFF. As DNA, the CDR3 is TGCAGTGGAGGCAGGGGACACCGAATGAACACTGAAGCTTTCTTT.

Many counts were recorded for this clonotype. J is TRBJ1-5 and V is TRBV24-1, with no clear D. This CDR3 is built from 14 residues. Germline V CDR1 and CDR2: KGHDR, SFDVKD. Trimming shortened V by 4 bases and J by 3 bases, and 9 bases separated the two germline ends. CDR3 coding DNA: TGTGCCACCAGTGAACCTCCAAACAATCAGCCCCAGCATTTT. Amino acid sequence: CATSEPPNNQPQHF.

This clonotype occurred many times. The chain joins TRBV5-1 to TRBJ2-1; D gene ambiguous. Germline V gene lookup returns CDR1 SGHRS and CDR2 YFSETQ. This CDR3 contains 14 residues. V was pared by 0 bases and J by 5 bases, with 9 bases between. The CDR3 sequence is CASSLVANNNEQFF. In DNA form, the CDR3 reads TGCGCCAGCAGCTTGGTCGCTAACAACAATGAGCAGTTCTTC.

This clonotype has ten or more counts. The chain links TRBV20-1 to TRBJ1-4, with D perhaps TRBD1 (6 bases). The CDR3 contains 13 residues. Germline V gives CDR1 DFQATT, CDR2 SNEGSKA (reference sequence). V shed 5 bases and J shed 4 bases, with 11 bases lying between them. The CDR3: CSAQGTYNEKLFF. In nucleotides, the CDR3 is TGCAGTGCTCAAGGGACATATAATGAAAAACTGTTTTTT.

The V and J genes are TRBV28 and TRBJ2-3; 7 bases fit TRBD1. CDR1 is MDHEN, CDR2 SYDVKM, per germline. V gave up 1 base and J gave up 1 base; unmatched junction bases: 5. This CDR3 spans 16 amino acids. The CDR3 region has the DNA TGTGCCAGCAGTTTATTGACAGGGTCCGGCACAGATACGCAGTATTTT. This gives the protein CASSLLTGSGTDTQYF.

This clonotype has a count of ten or more. CDR3 sequence reads: CASSTGLAGSGELFF. In DNA, the CDR3 is TGTGCCAGCAGCACGGGACTAGCGGGATCCGGGGAGCTGTTTTTT. The V and J genes are TRBV7-8 and TRBJ2-2; 13 bases are shared with TRBD2. The CDR3 contains 15 residues. Germline loops: CDR1 SGHVS, CDR2 FQNEAQ. With V trimmed by 5 bases and J by 6 bases, 3 bases remained unmatched.

In its sample, this clonotype was seen a few times. The chain couples TRBV19 to TRBJ1-5; the D is unclear. This CDR3 comprises 12 residues. V lost 7 bases, J lost 6 bases, and 10 bases lay in between. Germline loops: CDR1 LNHDA, CDR2 SQIVND (reference sequence). Written as DNA, the CDR3 is TGTGCCAGTAACGCGGGGTTTCAGCCCCAGCATTTT. Protein: CASNAGFQPQHF. The variable domain in full, completed from reference TRBV19 and TRBJ1-5, reads DGGITQSPKYLFRKEGQNVTLSCEQNLNHDAMYWYRQDPGQGLRLIYYSQIVNDFQKGDIAEGYSVSREKKESFPLTVTSAQKNPTAFYLCASNAGFQPQHFGDGTRLSIL.

In this sample, this clonotype turned up many times. The genes are TRBV18 and TRBJ1-5; 8 bases map to TRBD1. Germline CDR1 is KGHSH and CDR2 is LQKENI. V shed 8 bases and J 7 bases; nucleotides not matched to a gene: 4. The CDR3 contains 12 residues. CDR3 sequence: CASGGTGQPQHF. The DNA of the CDR3 is TGTGCCAGCGGGGGGACAGGACAGCCCCAGCATTTT.

This clonotype has only a few counts. The chain recombines TRBV27 with TRBJ1-4; D remains unclear. With 4 bases removed from V and 3 bases from J, the gap between germline ends came to 12 bases. This CDR3 contains 15 residues. The germline gives CDR1 MNHEY, CDR2 SMNVEV (reference sequence). DNA of the CDR3: TGTGCCAGCAGTTCAACAGCAGGCCCTAATGAAAAACTGTTTTTT. Translation gives CASSSTAGPNEKLFF.

This sequence joins TRBV6-1 and TRBJ2-1; weak D call: TRBD2 (6 bases). Trimming stripped 6 bases from V and 10 bases from J, with 10 bases between. This CDR3 is built from 11 residues. Per the germline V gene, CDR1 is MNHNS and CDR2 is SASEGT. CDR3 sequence: CASRIAGEQFF. CDR3 in DNA: TGTGCCAGCAGGATTGCGGGAGAGCAGTTCTTC.

This clonotype was observed at least ten times. The chain employs TRBV10-3 and TRBJ1-2; 9 nucleotides match TRBD1. This CDR3 has 14 amino acids. Germline CDR1 ENHRY, CDR2 SYGVKD. V was clipped by 7 bases and J by 5 bases; unmatched bases: 8. CDR3 region: CAITPLGTGYGYTF. The CDR3 coding sequence is TGTGCCATCACTCCTCTCGGGACAGGGTATGGCTACACCTTC.

This clonotype was seen a handful of times. This rearrangement joins TRBV18 to TRBJ2-2; D is unclear. This CDR3 contains 15 residues. CDR1 is KGHSH, CDR2 LQKENI, per germline. V lost 1 base, J lost 2 bases, and 8 bases lay in between. CDR3 nucleotide sequence: TGTGCCAGCTCACCACTCGTGTCCAACACCGGGGAGCTGTTTTTT. Amino acid sequence: CASSPLVSNTGELFF.

This clonotype was observed a few times. This rearrangement joins TRBV28 to TRBJ2-7, with D unresolved. From germline, CDR1 is MDHEN and CDR2 SYDVKM. The V and J ends lost 6 bases and 0 bases respectively, with 18 bases between them. The CDR3 loop spans 16 amino acids. CDR3 residues: CASSPSPGRGSYEQYF. The CDR3 DNA sequence: TGTGCCAGCAGCCCTTCGCCAGGTCGAGGCTCCTACGAGCAGTACTTC. Based on the CDR3 plus reference TRBV28 and TRBJ2-7, the full variable domain is DVKVTQSSRYLVKRTGEKVFLECVQDMDHENMFWYRQDPGLGLRLIYFSYDVKMKEKGDIPEGYSVSREKKERFSLILESASTNQTSMYLCASSPSPGRGSYEQYFGPGTRLTVT.

This clonotype was recorded at least ten times. The chain joins TRBV9 to TRBJ2-7; TRBD2 aligns across 7 bases. The CDR3 contains 15 residues. V shed 4 bases, J shed 2 bases, and the junction held 9 bases outside the gene matches. Germline V lookup: CDR1 SGDLS, CDR2 YYNGEE. In DNA, the CDR3 is TGTGCCAGCAGCTATAGGGACTACCCAACCTACGAGCAGTACTTC. This gives the protein CASSYRDYPTYEQYF.

CDR3 nucleotide sequence: TGCGCCAGCAGCCAACCGGGACTAGCGGGAACAGATACGCAGTATTTT. Translated: CASSQPGLAGTDTQYF. The chain links TRBV4-3 to TRBJ2-3, with 13 bases matching TRBD2. Germline V lookup: CDR1 LGHNA, CDR2 YSLEER. This CDR3 is 16 amino acids long. The J segment lost 3 bases and the V segment lost 2 bases, leaving 2 bases of the junction unmatched.

This clonotype was observed at least ten times. The rearrangement joins TRBV28 to TRBJ2-4, with 7 bases matching TRBD2. The length of the CDR3 is 18 residues. V trimming: 4 bases; J trimming: 0 bases; junction bases outside the gene matches: 12. Germline V gives CDR1 MDHEN, CDR2 SYDVKM. The CDR3 DNA reads as TGTGCCAGCAGTTCTGCGGGAGAGAGGGAAATAGCCAAAAACATTCAGTACTTC. Residues: CASSSAGEREIAKNIQYF.

This clonotype came up many times. The V call is TRBV3-1, the J call TRBJ2-5; D gene unclear. CDR3 length equals 15 residues. With 4 bases removed from V and 5 bases from J, the gap between germline ends came to 17 bases. Germline assignment: CDR1 LGHDT and CDR2 YNNKEL (reference sequence). The CDR3 reads CASSRMSSGRETQYF. CDR3 sequence (DNA): TGTGCCAGCAGCCGGATGTCCTCTGGGCGGGAGACCCAGTACTTC.

Many counts were recorded for this clonotype. In nucleotides, the CDR3 is TGTGCCATCAGTGAGTCGACTTATCAGCCCCAGCATTTT. Encoded protein: CAISESTYQPQHF. The genes are TRBV10-3 and TRBJ1-5, with D hard to call. Trimming left V 0 bases short and J 5 bases short, with 5 bases between. The CDR3 loop spans 13 amino acids. The germline V gene encodes CDR1 ENHRY and CDR2 SYGVKD.